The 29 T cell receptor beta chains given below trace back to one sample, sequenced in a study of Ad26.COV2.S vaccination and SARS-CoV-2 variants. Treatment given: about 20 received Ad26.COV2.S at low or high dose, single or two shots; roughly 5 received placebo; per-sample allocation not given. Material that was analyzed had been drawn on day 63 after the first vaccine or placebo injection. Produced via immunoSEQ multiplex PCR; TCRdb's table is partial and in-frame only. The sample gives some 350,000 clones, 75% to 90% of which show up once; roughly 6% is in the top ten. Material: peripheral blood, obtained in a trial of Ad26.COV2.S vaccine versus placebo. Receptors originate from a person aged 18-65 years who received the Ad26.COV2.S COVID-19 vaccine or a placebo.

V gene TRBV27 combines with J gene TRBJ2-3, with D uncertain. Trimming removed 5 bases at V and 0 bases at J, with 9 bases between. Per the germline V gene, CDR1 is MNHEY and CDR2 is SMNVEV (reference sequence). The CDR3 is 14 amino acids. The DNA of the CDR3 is TGTGCCAGCAGTGCGTGGGTTAGCACAGATACGCAGTATTTT. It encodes CASSAWVSTDTQYF.

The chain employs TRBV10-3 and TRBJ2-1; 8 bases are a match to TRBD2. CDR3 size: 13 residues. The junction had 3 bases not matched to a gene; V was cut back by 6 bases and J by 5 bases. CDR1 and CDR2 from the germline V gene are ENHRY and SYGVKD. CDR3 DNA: TGTGCCATCAGCGGGAGGGCCGACAATGAGCAGTTCTTC. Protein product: CAISGRADNEQFF.

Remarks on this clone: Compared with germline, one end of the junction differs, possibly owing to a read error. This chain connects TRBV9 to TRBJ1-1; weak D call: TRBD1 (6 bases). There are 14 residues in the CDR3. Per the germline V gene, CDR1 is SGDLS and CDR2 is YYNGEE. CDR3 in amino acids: CASSDTGIRPEAFF. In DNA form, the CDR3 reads TGTGCCAGCAGCGACACAGGGATACGTCCTGAGGCTTTCTTT.

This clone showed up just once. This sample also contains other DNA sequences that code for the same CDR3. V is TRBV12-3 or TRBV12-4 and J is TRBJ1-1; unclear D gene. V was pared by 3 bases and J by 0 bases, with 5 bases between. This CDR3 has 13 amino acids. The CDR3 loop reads CASSFRMNTEAFF. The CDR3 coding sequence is TGTGCCAGCAGTTTTCGGATGAACACTGAAGCTTTCTTT.

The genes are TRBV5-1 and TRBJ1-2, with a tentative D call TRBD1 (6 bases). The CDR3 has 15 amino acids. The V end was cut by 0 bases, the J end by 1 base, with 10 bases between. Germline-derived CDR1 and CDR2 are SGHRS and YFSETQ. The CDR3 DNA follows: TGCGCCAGCAGCTTGGATACAGGGAGTAACTATGGCTACACCTTC. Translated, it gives CASSLDTGSNYGYTF.

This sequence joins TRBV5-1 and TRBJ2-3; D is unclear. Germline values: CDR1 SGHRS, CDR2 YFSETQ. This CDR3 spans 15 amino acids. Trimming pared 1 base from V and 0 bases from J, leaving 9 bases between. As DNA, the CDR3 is TGCGCCAGCAGCTTGCGACATCCTAGCACAGATACGCAGTATTTT. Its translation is CASSLRHPSTDTQYF.

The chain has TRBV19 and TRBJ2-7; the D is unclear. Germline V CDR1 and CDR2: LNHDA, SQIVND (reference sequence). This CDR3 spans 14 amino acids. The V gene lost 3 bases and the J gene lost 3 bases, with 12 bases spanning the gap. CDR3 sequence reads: CASSIGRGDYEQYF. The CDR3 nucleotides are TGTGCCAGTAGTATTGGTCGTGGAGACTACGAGCAGTACTTC.

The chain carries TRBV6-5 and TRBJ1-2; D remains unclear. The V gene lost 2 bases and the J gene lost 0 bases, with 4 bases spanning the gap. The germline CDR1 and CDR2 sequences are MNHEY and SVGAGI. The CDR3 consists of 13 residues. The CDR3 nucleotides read TGTGCCAGCAGTTACCGTTCTAACTATGGCTACACCTTC. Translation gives CASSYRSNYGYTF.

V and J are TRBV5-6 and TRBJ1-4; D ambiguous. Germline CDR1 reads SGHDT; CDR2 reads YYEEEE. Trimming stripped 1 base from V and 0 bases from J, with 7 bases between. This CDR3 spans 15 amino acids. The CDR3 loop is CASSLTGTTNEKLFF. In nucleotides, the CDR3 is TGTGCCAGCAGCTTGACGGGGACAACTAATGAAAAACTGTTTTTT.

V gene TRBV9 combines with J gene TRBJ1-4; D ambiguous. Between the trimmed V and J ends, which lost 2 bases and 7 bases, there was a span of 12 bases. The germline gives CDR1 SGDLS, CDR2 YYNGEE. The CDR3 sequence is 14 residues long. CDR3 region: CASSVGGGLEKLFF. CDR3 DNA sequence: TGTGCCAGCAGCGTGGGAGGAGGGCTTGAAAAACTGTTTTTT.

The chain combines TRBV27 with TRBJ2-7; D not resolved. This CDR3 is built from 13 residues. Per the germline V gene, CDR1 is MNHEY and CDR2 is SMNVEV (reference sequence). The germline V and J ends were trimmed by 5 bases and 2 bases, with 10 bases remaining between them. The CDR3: CASSLGRAYEQYV. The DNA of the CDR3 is TGTGCCAGCAGTCTCGGACGGGCCTACGAGCAGTACGTC.

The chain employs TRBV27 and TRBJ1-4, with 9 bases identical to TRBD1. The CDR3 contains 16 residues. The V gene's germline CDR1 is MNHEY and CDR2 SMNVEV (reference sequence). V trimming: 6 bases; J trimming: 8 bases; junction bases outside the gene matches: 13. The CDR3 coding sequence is TGTGCCAGCAGGTCAGCCGGGACAGGGAGCCGGGAAAAACTGTTTTTT. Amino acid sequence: CASRSAGTGSREKLFF.

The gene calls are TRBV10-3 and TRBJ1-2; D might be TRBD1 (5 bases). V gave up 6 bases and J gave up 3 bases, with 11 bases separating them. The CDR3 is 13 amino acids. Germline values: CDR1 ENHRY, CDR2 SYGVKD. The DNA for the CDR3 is TGTGCCATCAGATCGGGGGTTGACTATGGCTACACCTTC. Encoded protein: CAIRSGVDYGYTF.

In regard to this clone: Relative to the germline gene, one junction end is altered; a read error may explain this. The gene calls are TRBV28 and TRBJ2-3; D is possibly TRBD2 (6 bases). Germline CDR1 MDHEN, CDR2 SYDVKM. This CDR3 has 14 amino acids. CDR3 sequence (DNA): TGTGCCAGCATTTTAGGAGGGAGAAGAGATACGCAGTATTTT. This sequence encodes CASILGGRRDTQYF.

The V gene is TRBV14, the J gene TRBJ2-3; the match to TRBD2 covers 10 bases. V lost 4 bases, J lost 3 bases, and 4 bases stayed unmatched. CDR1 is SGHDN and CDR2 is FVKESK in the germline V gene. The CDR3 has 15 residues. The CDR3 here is CASSPSGRGTDTQYF. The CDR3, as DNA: TGTGCCAGCAGCCCAAGCGGGAGGGGTACAGATACGCAGTATTTT.

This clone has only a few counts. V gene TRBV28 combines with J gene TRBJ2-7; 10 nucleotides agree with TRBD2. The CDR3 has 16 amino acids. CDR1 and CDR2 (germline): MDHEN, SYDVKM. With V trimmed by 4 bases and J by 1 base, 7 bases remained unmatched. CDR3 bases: TGTGCCAGCAGTTCGCTAGCGGGAGTAGGGTCCTACGAGCAGTACGTC. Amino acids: CASSSLAGVGSYEQYV.

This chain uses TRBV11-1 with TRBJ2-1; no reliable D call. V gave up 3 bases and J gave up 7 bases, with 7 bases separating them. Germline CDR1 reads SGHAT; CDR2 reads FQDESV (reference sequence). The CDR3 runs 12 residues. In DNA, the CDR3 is TGTGCCAGCAGCTTGGAAGCAAATGAGCAGTTCTTC. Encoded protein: CASSLEANEQFF. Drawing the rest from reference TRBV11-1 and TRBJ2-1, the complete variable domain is EAEVAQSPRYKITEKSQAVAFWCDPISGHATLYWYRQILGQGPELLVQFQDESVVDDSQLPKDRFSAERLKGVDSTLKIQPAELGDSAMYLCASSLEANEQFFGPGTRLTVL.

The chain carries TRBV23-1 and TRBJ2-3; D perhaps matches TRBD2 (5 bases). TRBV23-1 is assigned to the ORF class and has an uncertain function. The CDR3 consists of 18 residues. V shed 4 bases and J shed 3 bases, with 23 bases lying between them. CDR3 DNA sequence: TGCGCCAGCAGTCTCAATTCAGTACGCGACTATACGACAGATACGCAGTATTTT. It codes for CASSLNSVRDYTTDTQYF.

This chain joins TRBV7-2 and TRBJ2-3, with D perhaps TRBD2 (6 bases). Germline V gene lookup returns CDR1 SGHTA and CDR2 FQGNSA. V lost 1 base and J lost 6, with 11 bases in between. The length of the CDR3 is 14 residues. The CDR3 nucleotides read TGTGCCAGCAGCTTAGATACGGGAGCCGATACGCAGTATTTT. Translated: CASSLDTGADTQYF.

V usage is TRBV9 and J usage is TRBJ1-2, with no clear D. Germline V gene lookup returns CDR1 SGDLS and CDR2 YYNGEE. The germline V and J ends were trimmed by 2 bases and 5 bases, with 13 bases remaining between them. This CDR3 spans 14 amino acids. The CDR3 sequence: CASSVAPGIYGYTF. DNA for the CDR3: TGTGCCAGCAGCGTCGCCCCCGGGATTTATGGCTACACCTTC.

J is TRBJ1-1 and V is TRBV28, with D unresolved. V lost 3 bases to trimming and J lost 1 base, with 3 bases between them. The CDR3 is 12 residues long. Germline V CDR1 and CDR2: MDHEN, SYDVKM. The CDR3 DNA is TGTGCCAGCAGTTTGGGGAACACTGAAGCTTTCTTT. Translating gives CASSLGNTEAFF.

CDR3 loop: CASSLVYSSSCYF. CDR3 nucleotides: TGTGCCAGCAGCTTAGTATACAGTTCTTCGTGTTACTTC. The V call is TRBV7-9, the J call TRBJ2-5; D is undetermined. Trimming cost V 1 base and J 14 bases, with 17 bases left between them. CDR1 SEHNR and CDR2 FQNEAQ come from the germline V gene (reference sequence). The CDR3 sequence is 13 residues long.

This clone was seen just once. The CDR3 is CASSIARSGAPSNTGELFF. The CDR3, as DNA: TGTGCCAGTAGTATAGCCCGTAGCGGAGCTCCCTCGAACACCGGGGAGCTGTTTTTT. The chain links TRBV19 to TRBJ2-2; maybe TRBD2 (6 bases). The CDR3 is 19 residues long. V was clipped by 1 base and J by 0 bases, with 18 bases between them. In germline, CDR1 is LNHDA, CDR2 SQIVND (reference sequence).

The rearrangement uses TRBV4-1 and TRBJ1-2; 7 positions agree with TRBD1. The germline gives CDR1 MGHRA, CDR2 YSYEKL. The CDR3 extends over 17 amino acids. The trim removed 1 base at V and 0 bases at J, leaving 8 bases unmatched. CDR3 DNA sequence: TGCGCCAGCAGCCAAGGGGGGGGACAGTATTCTAACTATGGCTACACCTTC. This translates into CASSQGGGQYSNYGYTF.

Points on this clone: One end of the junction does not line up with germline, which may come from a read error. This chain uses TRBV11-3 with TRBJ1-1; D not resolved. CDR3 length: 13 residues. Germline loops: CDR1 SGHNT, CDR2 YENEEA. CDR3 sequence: CASSLGYATGAFF. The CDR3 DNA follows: TGTGCCAGCAGCTTGGGCTACGCCACTGGAGCTTTCTTT.

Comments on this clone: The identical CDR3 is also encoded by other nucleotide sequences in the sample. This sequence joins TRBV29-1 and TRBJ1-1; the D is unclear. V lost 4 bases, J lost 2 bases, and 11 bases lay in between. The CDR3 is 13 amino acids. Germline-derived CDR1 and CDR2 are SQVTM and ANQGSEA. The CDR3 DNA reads TGCAGCGTTGCCGGGAGGTTAAACACTGAAGCTTTCTTT. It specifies CSVAGRLNTEAFF.

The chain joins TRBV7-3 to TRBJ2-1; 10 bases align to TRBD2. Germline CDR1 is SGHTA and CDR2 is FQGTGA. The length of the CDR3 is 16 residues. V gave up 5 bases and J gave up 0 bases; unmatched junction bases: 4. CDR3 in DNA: TGTGCCAGCAGCCCGACTAGCGGGTCCTCCTACAATGAGCAGTTCTTC. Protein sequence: CASSPTSGSSYNEQFF.

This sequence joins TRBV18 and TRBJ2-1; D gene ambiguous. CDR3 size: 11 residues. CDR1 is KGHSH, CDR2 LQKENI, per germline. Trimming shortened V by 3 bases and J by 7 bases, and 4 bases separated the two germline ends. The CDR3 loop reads CASSPENEQFF. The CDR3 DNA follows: TGTGCCAGCTCACCGGAGAATGAGCAGTTCTTC.

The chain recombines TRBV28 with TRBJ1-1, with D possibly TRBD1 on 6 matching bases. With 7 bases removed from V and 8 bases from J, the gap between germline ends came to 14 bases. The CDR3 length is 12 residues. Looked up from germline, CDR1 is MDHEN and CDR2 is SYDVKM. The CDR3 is CASTFGGLEAFF. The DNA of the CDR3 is TGTGCCAGCACCTTTGGGGGGCTGGAAGCTTTCTTT.